This T cell receptor beta chain was found in a study of tumor and adjacent non-tumor tissue in lung cancer. Three rounds of nested PCR, following a modified ARM-PCR protocol, produced the TCRbeta library. In TCRdb, the multiplex PCR reads were re-called with MiXCR into one record per CDR3 protein. The sample contains 85,000 or so distinct CDR3 sequences, around three quarters of which appear only once. To note about this clonotype: A read error may account for a junction end that differs from germline.

Germline V gene data show CDR1 as MNHEY and CDR2 as SVGEGT. The CDR3 totals 13 residues. This sample's RNA came from whole unsorted tissue. More than 3 cm separated this lung sample from the edge of the tumor. This rearrangement joins TRBV6-2 or TRBV6-3 to TRBJ2-1; no clear D. The sequencing sample was made of distant non-tumor lung tissue. This TCR came from a woman aged 45-59 years with non-small cell lung cancer. In nucleotides, the CDR3 is TGTGCCAGCAGAGGTCACGCAGGTGATGAGCATTTCTTC. It yields the protein CASRGHAGDEHFF.